Detailed here is one T cell receptor (beta chain). The target of this receptor is not known. No base qualities exist here, and no much larger clone lies one base off it. Genomic DNA was extracted from sorted cells for sequencing of the TCRbeta CDR3 region. TCRbeta CDR3 regions were sequenced using the immunoSEQ Assay. TCRdb retrieved this table from immuneACCESS and kept in-frame rearrangements only. Not all clones are present; in checked studies, unresolved V genes account for under half, and no reason is known for the remainder. Recorded for this sample are about 83,000 clones; less than 90% of them occurred a single time. The ten largest clones take up around 0.7% of the sample. Looking up the germline V gene yields CDR1 SGHVS and CDR2 FNYEAQ. Between the V and J ends, shortened by 1 base and 5 bases respectively, the junction contains 11 bases. The CDR3 spans 14 residues, from the cysteine through the phenylalanine. This entry keeps only the CDR3 DNA: 42 bases, framed from base 1.

The data derive from a study of OX40 agonist ivuxolimab in advanced cancers. With regard to the full study: Ivuxolimab was a fully human IgG2 agonistic monoclonal antibody targeting the costimulatory receptor OX40 (CD134). Of the roughly 50 dose-escalation patients, hepatocellular carcinoma was present in roughly 19, melanoma in approximately 15, renal cell carcinoma in 9 and head and neck cancer in 9. Intravenous ivuxolimab was administered to patients every 2 weeks at six dose levels: 0.01, 0.1, 0.3, 1.5, 3 and 10 mg/kg. Partial responses occurred in three dose-escalation patients, of whom one had hepatocellular carcinoma and two had cutaneous melanoma. Prior anti-PD-1, anti-PD-L1 or anti-CTLA-4 therapy was permitted, and checkpoint inhibitors had been received by about 36% of dose-escalation patients. A male proportion of 75% to 85% and a mean age of about 60 years, ranging from about 20 to 85, were recorded for the dose-escalation cohort. The monotherapy dose-escalation portion (N of about 49 patients) of the phase I ivuxolimab trial is reported in the paper. The point of sequencing TCRbeta in the periphery was to test whether ivuxolimab changed TCR sequence diversity and drove clonal T-cell expansion.

Patients with a history of autoimmune disease or receiving systemic immunosuppression were excluded from the trial. Peripheral blood for TCR sequencing was collected from all dose cohorts at baseline, on cycle 4 day 1, and on cycle 7 day 1. Samples were obtained from an open-label, multicenter, first-in-human phase I dose-escalation trial of ivuxolimab. Adults with locally advanced or metastatic head and neck squamous cell, hepatocellular, melanoma or renal cell carcinoma were enrolled in the trial. CD4+ and CD8+ T cells were sorted separately from peripheral blood before TCR sequencing. Study-wide findings and limitations: Clonal expansion of both CD4+ and CD8+ blood T cells was observed from baseline to week 6 at doses 0.1 to 3.0 mg/kg. On average, CD8+ T cells showed more expanded clones than CD4+ T cells after ivuxolimab. In the 0.1-3.0 mg/kg groups, partial responders were among the patients with the lowest normalized peripheral clonal expansion, particularly in CD8+ T cells. The antigen specificity of the peripheral T cells that underwent clonal expansion was not determined. Low levels of normalized T-cell clonal expansion were also seen in some nonresponding patients.

The V and J genes are TRBV7-6 and TRBJ1-1, with an unclear D gene assignment. The receptor's source is an adult with an advanced solid tumor such as melanoma, head and neck, liver or kidney cancer. The material sequenced was CD4+ or CD8+ T cells sorted from blood, taken in a trial of the OX40 agonist ivuxolimab. Read as DNA, the sequence is TGTGCCAGCAGCTTAGGGGCAGGTGCAACTGAAGCTTTCTTT. Translated, this is CASSLGAGATEAFF.